The next 9 T cell receptor beta chains were all read from a single sample in a study of blood T cell repertoires in COVID-19. Assay: immunoSEQ multiplex PCR; the TCRdb copy retains only in-frame clones and omits some. In the table there are 150,000 to 200,000 clones, roughly 91% of which are singletons. Material: peripheral blood. The receptors were gathered from a man younger than 35 with COVID-19, enrolled during active disease.

This clone was seen just once. The chain has TRBV4-3 and TRBJ2-2; 16 nucleotides agree with TRBD2. Germline trimming cut 3 bases from V and 7 bases from J; bases unmatched to any gene: 14. The germline CDR1 and CDR2 sequences are LGHNA and YSLEER. The CDR3 is 20 amino acids. The CDR3: CASSQDPGLAGGPIVGELFF. The CDR3 nucleotides read TGCGCCAGCAGCCAGGACCCGGGACTAGCGGGAGGGCCTATCGTCGGGGAGCTGTTTTTT.

The V gene is TRBV5-1, the J gene TRBJ1-6; 7 nucleotides align to TRBD1. The CDR3 extends over 14 amino acids. The J segment lost 9 bases and the V segment lost 0 bases, leaving 3 bases of the junction unmatched. Germline V gene sequence: CDR1 SGHRS, CDR2 YFSETQ. CDR3 residues: CASSLGQGSSPLHF. CDR3 bases: TGCGCCAGCAGCTTGGGACAGGGAAGTTCACCCCTCCACTTT.

This clone showed up just once. This chain joins TRBV3-1 (or the pseudogene TRBV3-2) and TRBJ2-7, with no clear D. Trimming stripped 8 bases from V and 6 bases from J, with 14 bases between. Germline CDR1 and CDR2: LGHDT and YNNKEL (reference sequence). CDR3 size: 12 residues. The CDR3 here is CASSQASGEQYF. The CDR3 nucleotides read TGTGCCAGCTCCCAAGCATCGGGCGAGCAGTACTTC.

The chain links TRBV7-9 to TRBJ2-7, with 7 positions matching TRBD2. The CDR3 is made up of 15 amino acids. V was clipped by 5 bases and J by 5 bases; unmatched bases: 12. CDR1 SEHNR and CDR2 FQNEAQ come from the germline V gene (reference sequence). The CDR3 protein is CASSEGQAGSHEQYF. The CDR3 nucleotides are TGTGCCAGCAGCGAGGGGCAAGCGGGATCGCACGAGCAGTACTTC.

This sequence joins TRBV10-3 and TRBJ2-7; 8 bases fit TRBD2. Germline lookup yields CDR1 ENHRY and CDR2 SYGVKD. With V trimmed by 6 bases and J by 3 bases, 7 bases remained unmatched. This CDR3 has 14 amino acids. CDR3 in amino acids: CAISATSELYEQYF. In nucleotides, the CDR3 is TGTGCCATCAGCGCGACTAGCGAGCTCTACGAGCAGTACTTC.

Points on this clone: This same CDR3 is encoded by further DNA sequences in the sample. J is TRBJ2-1 and V is TRBV27; D is perhaps TRBD2 (5 bases). CDR1 and CDR2 from the germline V gene are MNHEY and SMNVEV (reference sequence). V dropped 2 bases and J dropped 7 bases, with 6 bases sitting between them. This CDR3 has 12 residues. In DNA, the CDR3 is TGTGCCAGCAGTTTACGCGGGAATGAGCAGTTCTTC. This gives the protein CASSLRGNEQFF.

This chain links TRBV12-3 or TRBV12-4 with TRBJ2-2, with D uncertain. V dropped 5 bases and J dropped 4 bases, with 8 bases sitting between them. The CDR3 is 13 residues long. CDR3 in DNA: TGTGCCAGCAGTACAAGATCCACCGGGGAGCTGTTTTTT. Encoded protein: CASSTRSTGELFF.

In its sample, this clone was seen once. This chain joins TRBV5-4 and TRBJ1-2; 9 bases match TRBD1. After removal of 2 bases from V and 8 bases from J, the junction contained 7 bases not matched to a gene. The CDR3 covers 14 residues. Germline V gene data show CDR1 as SGHNT and CDR2 as YYREEE (reference sequence). CDR3 nucleotide sequence: TGTGCCAGCAGCTTCCGGGACAGGGCTTTGGGCTACACCTTC. Protein product: CASSFRDRALGYTF.

CDR3 protein: CASSSRDRGDEQFF. DNA for the CDR3: TGTGCCAGCAGCAGCCGGGACAGGGGAGACGAGCAGTTCTTC. This chain joins TRBV7-8 and TRBJ2-1; 10 bases are shared with TRBD1. The CDR3 consists of 14 residues. The V gene's germline CDR1 is SGHVS and CDR2 FQNEAQ. J gave up 10 bases and V 5 bases, and 8 bases lay outside the gene matches. Complete variable domain (other parts from reference TRBV7-8 and TRBJ2-1): GAGVSQSPRYKVAKRGQDVALRCDPISGHVSLFWYQQALGQGPEFLTYFQNEAQLDKSGLPSDRFFAERPEGSVSTLKIQRTQQEDSAVYLCASSSRDRGDEQFFGPGTRLTVL.